Below, one TCR beta chain is given with its context. Its antigen is undetermined. The data were produced by immunoSEQ multiplex PCR, yet TCRdb's version contains in-frame clones alone and is incomplete. The sample includes roughly 100,000 clones, over 90% of them seen just once. These data belong to a study of T cells in pancreatic ductal adenocarcinoma. Study results and limitations: The resected pancreatic cancer cohort was biased toward the minority with early-stage disease. Comparisons of tumor and blood clonality may show falsely lower tumor diversity.

Surgery without prior neoadjuvant therapy was the treatment of the selected pancreatic ductal adenocarcinoma patients. Trimming cost V 0 bases and J 11 bases; bases outside gene matches: 12. Germline values: CDR1 SGHDT, CDR2 YYEEEE. CDR3 length: 15 amino acids. The sample was PBMCs. This chain links TRBV5-6 with TRBJ2-7; 9 positions match TRBD2. The sequence derives from a human donor with pancreatic ductal adenocarcinoma. CDR3 in DNA: TGTGCCAGCAGCTTGGACTCCGGGTTGCGGGAGGGAAAGTACTTC. This codes for CASSLDSGLREGKYF.